This T cell receptor (beta chain) was sequenced during a study of cytomegalovirus exposure and HLA in healthy donors. Both 60 Vbeta primers and 13 Jbeta primers went into the PCR. Repertoires were generated with immunoSEQ multiplex PCR, while TCRdb's copy carries only in-frame clones and drops some. This table has fewer than 250,000 clones, around 80% appearing once. Deletions cut 0 bases from V and 4 bases from J, with 14 bases between. The CDR3 contains 15 residues. Germline V gene lookup returns CDR1 SGHRS and CDR2 YFSETQ. V is TRBV5-1 and J is TRBJ2-7, with D maybe TRBD2 (5 bases). Sequenced material: PBMCs. The sequence was collected from a man aged 30 to 39 in good health and CMV-seronegative. CDR3 DNA sequence: TGCGCCAGCAGCTTGGTTTCCGGGATCCAATACGAGCAGTACTTC. Translating it yields CASSLVSGIQYEQYF.